This T cell receptor (beta chain) is drawn from a study of cytomegalovirus exposure and HLA in healthy donors. Remarks on this clone: The antigen is undetermined.

Primers for the PCR totalled 60 Vbeta and 13 Jbeta. The data were produced by immunoSEQ multiplex PCR, yet TCRdb's version contains in-frame clones alone and is incomplete. The table has about 130,000 clones, 60% to 75% seen once. Germline V lookup: CDR1 SGHTA, CDR2 FQGNSA. The CDR3 runs 13 residues. V dropped 2 bases and J dropped 7 bases, with 8 bases sitting between them. Overall study results and limits: Rarity characterized most TCR sequences, yet some public TCRs appeared in many donors. Most TCR beta V segments were productive about 90% or about 30% of the time in an earlier analysis.

The gene calls are TRBV7-2 and TRBJ2-2; a weak D match, TRBD2 (5 bases). The clonotype comes from a man aged 30 to 45 in good health and CMV-seronegative. The source material was PBMCs. In DNA form, the CDR3 reads TGTGCCAGCAGCTTATTTGAGGGCGGGGAGCTGTTTTTT. Translation gives CASSLFEGGELFF. Full variable domain (outside the CDR3, taken from reference TRBV7-2 and TRBJ2-2): GAGVSQSPSNKVTEKGKDVELRCDPISGHTALYWYRQSLGQGLEFLIYFQGNSAPDKSGLPSDRFSAERTGGSVSTLTIQRTQQEDSAVYLCASSLFEGGELFFGEGSRLTVL.